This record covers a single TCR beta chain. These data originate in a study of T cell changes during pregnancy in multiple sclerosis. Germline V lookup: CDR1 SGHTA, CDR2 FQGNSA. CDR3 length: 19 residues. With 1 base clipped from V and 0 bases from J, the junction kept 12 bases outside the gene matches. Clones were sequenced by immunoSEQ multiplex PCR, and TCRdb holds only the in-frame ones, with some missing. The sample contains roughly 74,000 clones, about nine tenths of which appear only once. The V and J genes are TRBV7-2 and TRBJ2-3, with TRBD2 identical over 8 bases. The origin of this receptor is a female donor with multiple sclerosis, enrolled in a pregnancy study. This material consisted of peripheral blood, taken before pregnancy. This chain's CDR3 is CASSLVKRGSRPSTDTQYF. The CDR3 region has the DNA TGTGCCAGCAGCTTAGTAAAGCGGGGGAGCCGGCCTAGCACAGATACGCAGTATTTT.